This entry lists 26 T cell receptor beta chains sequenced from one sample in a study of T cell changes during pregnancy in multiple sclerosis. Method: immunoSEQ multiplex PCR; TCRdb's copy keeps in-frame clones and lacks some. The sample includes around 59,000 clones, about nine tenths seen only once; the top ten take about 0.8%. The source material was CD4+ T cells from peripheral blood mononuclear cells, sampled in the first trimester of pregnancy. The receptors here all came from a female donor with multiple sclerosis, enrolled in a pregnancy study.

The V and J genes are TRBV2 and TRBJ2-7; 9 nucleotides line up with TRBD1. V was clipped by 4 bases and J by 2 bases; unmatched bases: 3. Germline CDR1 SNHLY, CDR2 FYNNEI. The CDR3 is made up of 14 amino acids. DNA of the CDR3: TGTGCCAGCAGTGGGGACAGGGTACCCTACGAGCAGTACTTC. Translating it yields CASSGDRVPYEQYF.

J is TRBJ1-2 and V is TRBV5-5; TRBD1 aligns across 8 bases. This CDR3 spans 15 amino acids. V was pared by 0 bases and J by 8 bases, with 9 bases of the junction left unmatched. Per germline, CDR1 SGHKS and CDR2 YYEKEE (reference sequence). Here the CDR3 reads CASSLATGARRGYTF. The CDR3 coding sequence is TGTGCCAGCAGCTTGGCGACAGGGGCTCGTAGGGGCTACACCTTC.

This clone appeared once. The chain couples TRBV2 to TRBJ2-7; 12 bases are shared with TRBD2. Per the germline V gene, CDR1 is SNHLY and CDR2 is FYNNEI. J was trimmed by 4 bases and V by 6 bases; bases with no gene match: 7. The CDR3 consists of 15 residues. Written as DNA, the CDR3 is TGTGCCAGCAGCTATCCGGGACTAGCGGGTTACGAGCAGTACTTC. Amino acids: CASSYPGLAGYEQYF.

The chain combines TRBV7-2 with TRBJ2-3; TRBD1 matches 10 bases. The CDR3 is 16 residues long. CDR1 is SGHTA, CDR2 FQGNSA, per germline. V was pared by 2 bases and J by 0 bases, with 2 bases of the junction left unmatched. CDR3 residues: CASSLRGQGSTDTQYF. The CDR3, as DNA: TGTGCCAGCAGCTTAAGGGGACAGGGGAGCACAGATACGCAGTATTTT.

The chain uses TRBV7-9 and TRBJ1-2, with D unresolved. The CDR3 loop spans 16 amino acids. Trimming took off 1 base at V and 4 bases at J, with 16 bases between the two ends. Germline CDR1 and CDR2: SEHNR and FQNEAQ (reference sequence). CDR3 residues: CASSLGTGSGSYGYTF. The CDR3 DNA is TGTGCCAGCAGCTTAGGGACCGGCAGCGGCTCCTATGGCTACACCTTC.

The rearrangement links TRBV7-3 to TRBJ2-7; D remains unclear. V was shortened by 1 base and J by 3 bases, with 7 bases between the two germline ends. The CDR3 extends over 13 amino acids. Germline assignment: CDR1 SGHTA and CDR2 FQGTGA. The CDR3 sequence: CASSLNLGYEQYF. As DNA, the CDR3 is TGTGCCAGCAGCTTAAATCTAGGCTACGAGCAGTACTTC.

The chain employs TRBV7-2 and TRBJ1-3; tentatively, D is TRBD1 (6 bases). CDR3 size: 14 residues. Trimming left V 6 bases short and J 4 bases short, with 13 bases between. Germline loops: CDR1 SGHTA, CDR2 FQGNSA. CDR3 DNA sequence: TGTGCCAGCAGTTCAGGGGTTCCCGGAAACACCATATATTTT. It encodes CASSSGVPGNTIYF.

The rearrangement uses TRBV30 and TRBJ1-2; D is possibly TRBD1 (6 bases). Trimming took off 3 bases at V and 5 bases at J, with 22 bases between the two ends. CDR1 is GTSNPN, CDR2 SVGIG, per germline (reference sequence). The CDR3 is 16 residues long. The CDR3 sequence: CAWRGNRTAEYYGYTF. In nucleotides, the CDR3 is TGTGCCTGGAGGGGCAACCGGACAGCCGAATATTATGGCTACACCTTC.

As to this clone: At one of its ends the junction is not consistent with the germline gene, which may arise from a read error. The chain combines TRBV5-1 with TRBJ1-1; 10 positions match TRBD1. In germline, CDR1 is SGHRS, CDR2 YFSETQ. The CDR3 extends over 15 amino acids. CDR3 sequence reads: CASSMGQGMNTKAFF. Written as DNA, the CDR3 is TGCGCCAGCAGCATGGGACAGGGGATGAACACTAAAGCTTTCTTT.

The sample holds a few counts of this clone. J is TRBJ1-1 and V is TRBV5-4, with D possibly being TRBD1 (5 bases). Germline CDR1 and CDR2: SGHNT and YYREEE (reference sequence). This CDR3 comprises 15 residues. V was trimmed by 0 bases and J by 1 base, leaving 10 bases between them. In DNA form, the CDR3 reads TGTGCCAGCAGCTTGGCGGGGCGGGGGAACACTGAAGCTTTCTTT. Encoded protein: CASSLAGRGNTEAFF. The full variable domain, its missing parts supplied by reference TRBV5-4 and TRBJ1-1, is ETGVTQSPTHLIKTRGQQVTLRCSSQSGHNTVSWYQQALGQGPQFIFQYYREEENGRGNFPPRFSGLQFPNYSSELNVNALELDDSALYLCASSLAGRGNTEAFFGQGTRLTVV.

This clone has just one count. CDR3 sequence: CASSLSYEQYF. In DNA form, the CDR3 reads TGTGCCAGCAGCCTCTCCTACGAGCAGTACTTC. This chain connects TRBV7-2 to TRBJ2-7; D is undetermined. The V end lost 5 bases, the J end lost 0 bases, and 2 bases lay between the germline ends. Germline V lookup: CDR1 SGHTA, CDR2 FQGNSA. This CDR3 region has 11 residues.

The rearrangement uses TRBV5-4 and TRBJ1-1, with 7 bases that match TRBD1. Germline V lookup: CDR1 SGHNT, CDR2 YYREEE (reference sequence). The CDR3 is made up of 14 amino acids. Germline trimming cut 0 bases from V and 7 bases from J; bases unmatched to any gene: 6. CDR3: CASSLETGRVEAFF. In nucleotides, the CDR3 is TGTGCCAGCAGCTTGGAGACAGGGCGAGTTGAAGCTTTCTTT.

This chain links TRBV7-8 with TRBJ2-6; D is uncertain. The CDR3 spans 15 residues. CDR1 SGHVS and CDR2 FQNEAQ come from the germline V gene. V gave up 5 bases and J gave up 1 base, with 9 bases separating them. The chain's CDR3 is CASSLRVSGANVLTF. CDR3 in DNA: TGTGCCAGCAGCCTCCGAGTATCTGGGGCCAACGTCCTGACTTTC.

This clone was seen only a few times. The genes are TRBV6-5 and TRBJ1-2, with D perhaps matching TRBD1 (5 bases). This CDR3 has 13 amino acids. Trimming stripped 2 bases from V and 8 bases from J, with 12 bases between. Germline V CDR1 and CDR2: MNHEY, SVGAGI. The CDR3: CASSYRKGKGYTF. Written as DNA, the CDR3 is TGTGCCAGCAGTTACCGGAAGGGGAAAGGCTACACCTTC.

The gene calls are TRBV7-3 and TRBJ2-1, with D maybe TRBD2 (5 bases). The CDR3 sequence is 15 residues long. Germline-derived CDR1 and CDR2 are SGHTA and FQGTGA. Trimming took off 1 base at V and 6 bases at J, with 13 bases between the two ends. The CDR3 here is CASSLSRLAPNEQFF. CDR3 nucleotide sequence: TGTGCCAGCAGCTTAAGTCGGCTAGCACCCAATGAGCAGTTCTTC. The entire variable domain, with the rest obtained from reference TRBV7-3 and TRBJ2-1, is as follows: GAGVSQTPSNKVTEKGKYVELRCDPISGHTALYWYRQSLGQGPEFLIYFQGTGAADDSGLPNDRFFAVRPEGSVSTLKIQRTERGDSAVYLCASSLSRLAPNEQFFGPGTRLTVL.

The CDR3 sequence: CASSIVRGELFF. In DNA, the CDR3 is TGTGCCAGTAGTATAGTGAGGGGGGAGCTGTTTTTT. This chain links TRBV19 with TRBJ2-2; the D is unclear. V was cut by 1 base and J by 8 bases, with 5 bases left in between. This CDR3 region has 12 residues. Germline CDR1 and CDR2: LNHDA and SQIVND (reference sequence).

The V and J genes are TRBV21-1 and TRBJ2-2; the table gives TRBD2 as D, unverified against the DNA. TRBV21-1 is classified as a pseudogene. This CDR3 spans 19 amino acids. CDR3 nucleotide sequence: TGTGCCAGCACCCTAATTCGGGAGCAGGCGGCCGGACACACCGGGGAGCTGTTTTTT. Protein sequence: CASTLIREQAAGHTGELFF.

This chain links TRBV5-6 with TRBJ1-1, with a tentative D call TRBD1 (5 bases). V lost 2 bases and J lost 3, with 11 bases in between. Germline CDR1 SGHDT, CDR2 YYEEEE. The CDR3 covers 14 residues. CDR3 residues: CASSFQWGDTEAFF. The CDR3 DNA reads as TGTGCCAGCAGCTTTCAATGGGGGGACACTGAAGCTTTCTTT. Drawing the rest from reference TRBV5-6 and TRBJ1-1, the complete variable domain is DAGVTQSPTHLIKTRGQQVTLRCSPKSGHDTVSWYQQALGQGPQFIFQYYEEEERQRGNFPDRFSGHQFPNYSSELNVNALLLGDSALYLCASSFQWGDTEAFFGQGTRLTVV.

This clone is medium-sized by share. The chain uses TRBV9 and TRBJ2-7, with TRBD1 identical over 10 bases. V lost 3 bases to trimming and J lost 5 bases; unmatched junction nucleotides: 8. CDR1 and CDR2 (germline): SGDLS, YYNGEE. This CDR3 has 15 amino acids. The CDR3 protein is CASSGRDRGTHEQYF. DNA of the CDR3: TGTGCCAGCAGCGGACGGGACAGGGGTACCCACGAGCAGTACTTC.

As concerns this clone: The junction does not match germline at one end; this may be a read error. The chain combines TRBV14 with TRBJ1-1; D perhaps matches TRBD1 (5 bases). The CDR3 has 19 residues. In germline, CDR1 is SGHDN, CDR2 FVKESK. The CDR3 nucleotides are TGTGCTAGCAGCCAAGTACGAATGGGGCTACTAATTAGTAACACTGAAGCTTTCTTT. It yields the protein CASSQVRMGLLISNTEAFF.

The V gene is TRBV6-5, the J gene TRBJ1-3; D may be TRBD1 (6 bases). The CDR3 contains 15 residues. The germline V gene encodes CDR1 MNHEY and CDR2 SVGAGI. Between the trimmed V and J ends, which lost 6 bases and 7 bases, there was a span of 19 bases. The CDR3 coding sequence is TGTGCCAGCAGAATCGCACCACAGGGTGGGAACACCATATATTTT. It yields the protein CASRIAPQGGNTIYF.

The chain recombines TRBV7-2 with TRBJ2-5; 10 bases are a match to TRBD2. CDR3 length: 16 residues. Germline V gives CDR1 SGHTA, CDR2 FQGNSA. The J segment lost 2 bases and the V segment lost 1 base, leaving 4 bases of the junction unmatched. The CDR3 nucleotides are TGTGCCAGCAGCTTAGGAGTTAGCGGGGGGCAAGAGACCCAGTACTTC. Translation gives CASSLGVSGGQETQYF.

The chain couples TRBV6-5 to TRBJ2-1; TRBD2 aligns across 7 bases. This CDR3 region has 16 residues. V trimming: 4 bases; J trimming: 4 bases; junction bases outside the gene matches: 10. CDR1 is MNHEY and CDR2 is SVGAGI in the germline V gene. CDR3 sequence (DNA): TGTGCCAGCAGTTCCCCAACTGGGGGGGGTTACAATGAGCAGTTCTTC. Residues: CASSSPTGGGYNEQFF.

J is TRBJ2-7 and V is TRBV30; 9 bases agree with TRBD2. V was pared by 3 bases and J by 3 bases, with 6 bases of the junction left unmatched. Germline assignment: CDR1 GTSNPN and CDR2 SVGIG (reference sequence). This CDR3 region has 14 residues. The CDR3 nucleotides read TGTGCCTGGAGCGGGACTAGCAATTTCTACGAGCAGTACTTC. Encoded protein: CAWSGTSNFYEQYF.

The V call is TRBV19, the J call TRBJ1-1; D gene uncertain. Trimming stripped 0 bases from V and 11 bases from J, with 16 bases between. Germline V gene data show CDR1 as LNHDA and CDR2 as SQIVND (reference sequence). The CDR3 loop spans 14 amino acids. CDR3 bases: TGTGCCAGTAGTATAGATCCTTCGAGGGCCTACGCTTTCTTT. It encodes CASSIDPSRAYAFF. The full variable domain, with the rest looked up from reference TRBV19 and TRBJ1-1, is DGGITQSPKYLFRKEGQNVTLSCEQNLNHDAMYWYRQDPGQGLRLIYYSQIVNDFQKGDIAEGYSVSREKKESFPLTVTSAQKNPTAFYLCASSIDPSRAYAFFGQGTRLTVV.

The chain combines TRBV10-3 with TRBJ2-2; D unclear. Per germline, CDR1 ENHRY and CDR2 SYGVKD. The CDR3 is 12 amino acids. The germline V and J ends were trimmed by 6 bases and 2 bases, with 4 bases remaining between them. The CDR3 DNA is TGTGCCATCAGCCTCAACACCGGGGAGCTGTTTTTT. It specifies CAISLNTGELFF.